One and the same sample provided the 9 T cell receptor beta chains below, sequenced in a study of tumor-infiltrating lymphocytes in primary liver carcinoma (dated by TCRdb to 2017 to 2019). Blood RNA was extracted from unsorted whole blood with TRIzol reagent; germline DNA came from the DNeasy Blood & Tissue kit. Sequenced using an Illumina HiSeq 2500. Starting from about 500 ng total RNA, TCRbeta-specific cDNA was produced by reverse transcription with a constant-region primer and ProtoScript II reverse transcriptase. Construction of the TCRbeta libraries relied on three nested rounds of multiplex PCR, following a slightly modified ARM-PCR procedure. The first two PCR rounds used multiplex TRBV1-TRBV30 forward primers with a Cbeta reverse primer, each for about 11 cycles. TCRdb took the public reads, trimmed them with fastp at Q25, ran MiXCR for clone calling and kept in-frame beta chains. Every entry covers one CDR3 protein and lists the most common genes and DNA from its rows. The sample table records around 330,000 distinct CDR3 sequences; roughly three fifths of these occur just once. Jointly, the top ten make up over 15% of the sample.

Sequenced material: peripheral blood. The receptors were sampled from a woman younger than 45 with primary liver carcinoma and hepatitis B virus infection.

A note on this clonotype: This may be a read error, as it is one base from a much larger clone. The chain joins TRBV4-2 to TRBJ2-1; D perhaps matches TRBD2 (6 bases). With 2 bases removed from V and 9 bases from J, the gap between germline ends came to 8 bases. Germline V gives CDR1 LGHNA, CDR2 YNFKEQ. The CDR3 extends over 12 amino acids. In DNA form, the CDR3 reads TGTGCCAGCAGCCAAATGGGGGGTGAGCAGTTCTTC. Its translation: CASSQMGGEQFF.

On this clonotype: One junction end disagrees with the germline gene, perhaps due to a read error. This chain joins TRBV2 and TRBJ2-7, with 8 bases aligning to TRBD1. There are 14 residues in the CDR3. Germline assignment: CDR1 SNHLY and CDR2 FYNNEI. CDR3 nucleotide sequence: TGTGCCAGCAGTCCGGGACAGGCCTTCTACGGGCAGTACTTC. Its protein product is CASSPGQAFYGQYF.

Of note for this clonotype: Just one base apart from a much larger clone, this may be a read error. V usage is TRBV6-2 or TRBV6-3 and J usage is TRBJ2-7; 9 nucleotides agree with TRBD2. Per germline, CDR1 MNHEY and CDR2 SVGEGT. The CDR3 sequence is 12 residues long. The V segment lost 8 bases and the J segment 9 bases; nucleotides outside the gene matches: 8. For the CDR3, the DNA is TGTGCCAGCGGACTAGCGAGAAGTGGGCAGTACTTC. It yields the protein CASGLARSGQYF.

The chain carries TRBV11-1 and TRBJ2-2; 7 nucleotides match TRBD2. Germline V lookup: CDR1 SGHAT, CDR2 FQDESV (reference sequence). V gave up 2 bases and J gave up 6 bases; unmatched junction bases: 15. The CDR3 is 18 residues long. CDR3 region: CASSLSRGTTAWPGELFF. In DNA, the CDR3 is TGTGCCAGCAGCTTATCGCGGGGGACTACGGCGTGGCCCGGGGAGCTGTTTTTT.

As concerns this clonotype: This could be a read error, since a much larger clone is one nucleotide away. CDR3 DNA: TGTGCCAGCAGCCAGTTAAAATGCAATGAGCAGTTCTTC. This translates into CASSQLKCNEQFF. V usage is TRBV12-3 or TRBV12-4 and J usage is TRBJ2-1, with D hard to call. V dropped 6 bases and J dropped 6 bases, with 12 bases sitting between them. This CDR3 has 13 residues.

On this clonotype itself: A much bigger clone sits one base away, suggesting this may be a read error. The rearrangement links TRBV29-1 to TRBJ2-7, with D possibly being TRBD1 (5 bases). Per germline, CDR1 SQVTM and CDR2 ANQGSEA. The CDR3 consists of 12 residues. In DNA form, the CDR3 reads TGCTGCGTTCAGCAGGGCCGCTACGAGCAGTACTTC. Translation gives CCVQQGRYEQYF.

About this clonotype itself: Since a much larger clone is just one base distant, this may be a read error. The chain uses TRBV6-5 and TRBJ1-4, with TRBD1 as a possible D gene (6 bases). V dropped 2 bases and J dropped 5 bases, with 6 bases sitting between them. The CDR3 contains 13 residues. CDR1 is MNHEY, CDR2 SVGAGI, per germline. The DNA for the CDR3 is TGTGCCAGCAGTTACGGACAGAATGAAAAACTGTTTTTT. Translation: CASSYGQNEKLFF.

This clonotype has a handful of counts. CDR3 sequence reads: CASSWDGNQPQHF. In DNA form, the CDR3 reads TGTGCCAGCAGTTGGGACGGCAATCAGCCCCAGCATTTT. V and J are TRBV6-2 or TRBV6-3 and TRBJ1-5; a possible D gene is TRBD1 (5 bases). Trimming removed 4 bases at V and 2 bases at J, with 6 bases between. Germline V gene lookup returns CDR1 MNHEY and CDR2 SVGEGT. The length of the CDR3 is 13 residues.

This clonotype was counted between two and nine times. This chain links TRBV6-6 with TRBJ1-6, with a tentative D call TRBD1 (6 bases). The V gene's germline CDR1 is MNHNY and CDR2 SVGAGI (reference sequence). V lost 6 bases, J lost 10 bases, and 16 bases lay in between. The CDR3 is made up of 14 amino acids. CDR3 residues: CASRAGTSGSPLHF. Written as DNA, the CDR3 is TGTGCCAGCAGGGCCGGGACATCCGGCTCACCCCTCCACTTT.